These T cell receptor beta chains were read from a single sample in a study of blood T cell dynamics during melanoma immunotherapy. Method: immunoSEQ multiplex PCR; TCRdb's copy keeps in-frame clones and lacks some. The sample records approximately 15,000 clones, 70% to 90% being singletons. Specimen: blood, collected from a patient treated with checkpoint blockade. These receptors all stem from a human donor with melanoma. Both conserved end residues are part of each CDR3. Each record gives: clone size, CDR3 length, J gene, V gene, CDR3 protein. Where a row states a size, it is once, few, many or the class of an expanded clone; other rows omit it.

.,15,TRBJ1-6,TRBV5-1,CASSSEGRRGSPLHF
.,13,TRBJ1-5,TRBV7-8,CASSLERSQPQHF
.,15,TRBJ1-6,TRBV18,CASSPRGQFNSPLHF
few,13,TRBJ1-4,TRBV2,CASSEAGGGKLFF
.,13,TRBJ1-1,TRBV9,CASSGQENTEAFF
.,16,TRBJ2-7,TRBV7-8,CASSLHLNRDSSEQYF
.,15,TRBJ2-7,TRBV5-1,CASRRLAGGTYEQYF
.,14,TRBJ2-3,TRBV27,CASSRRRGTDTQYF
once,15,TRBJ2-2,TRBV4-1,CASSPQGVGTGELFF
.,15,TRBJ1-4,TRBV28,CASSPTGTGNEKLFF
.,12,TRBJ1-6,TRBV11-2,CASSNRAPPLHF
.,13,TRBJ2-5,TRBV2,CASSTTGGETQYF
few,13,TRBJ2-7,TRBV19,CASSQTGGDEQYF
.,15,TRBJ2-7,TRBV7-8,CASSLLAGTGREQYF
.,13,TRBJ2-7,TRBV7-3,CASSSTGGYEQYF
.,14,TRBJ2-7,TRBV15,CATSTGGDSYEQYF
.,18,TRBJ2-1,TRBV5-1,CASSLTVRGRGSYNEQFF
.,13,TRBJ2-1,TRBV27,CASNKVSTGPQFF
.,15,TRBJ1-1,TRBV6-5,CASSYRGTGATEAFF
.,11,TRBJ1-2,TRBV19,CASSISTGLTF
few,14,TRBJ1-5,TRBV19,CASSITGSNQPQHF
once,11,TRBJ2-3,TRBV29-1,CSVESTDTQYF
.,15,TRBJ1-2,TRBV5-1,CASSLGQVTAWGYTF
once,12,TRBJ1-1,TRBV7-9,CASSLFPTEAFF
.,15,TRBJ2-3,TRBV6-5,CASSYTGTGNHTQYF
.,16,TRBJ2-7,TRBV6-6,CASSYSGSGPPYEQYF
.,15,TRBJ2-3,TRBV2,CASSETGLRADTQYF
.,16,TRBJ2-2,TRBV18,CASSPMAGSNTGELFF
once,15,TRBJ2-3,TRBV6-6,CASSYSGTGTDTQYF
.,13,TRBJ2-5,TRBV18,CASSSDTQETQYF
.,14,TRBJ2-3,TRBV11-3,CASSLGGSTDTQYF
.,12,TRBJ2-2,TRBV2,CASRTGMGELFF
.,14,TRBJ2-7,TRBV2,CASTSGQGEYEQYF
.,13,TRBJ2-7,TRBV7-2,CASSLELAYEQYF
.,15,TRBJ1-5,TRBV28,CASQQGGVANQPQHF
.,17,TRBJ1-6,TRBV5-6,CASSLGGAGQGGSPLHF
.,13,TRBJ2-7,TRBV29-1,CSVEEAGTYEQYF
.,13,TRBJ2-7,TRBV7-9,CASRATVSYEQYF
.,15,TRBJ2-5,TRBV6-1,CASSVGISLQETQYF
.,14,TRBJ2-2,TRBV1,CPQRRLWNTGELFF
.,15,TRBJ2-7,TRBV4-1,CAGSQASFSAYEQYF
.,14,TRBJ2-7,TRBV6-5,CASRGSGGAYEQYF
.,13,TRBJ2-7,TRBV27,CASSLLDGGEQYF
.,15,TRBJ2-3,TRBV5-4,CASSSQRGDTDTQYF
.,13,TRBJ2-2,TRBV19,CASSFRTGGELFF
.,13,TRBJ2-4,TRBV7-9,CASSPPELNIQYF
.,16,TRBJ2-3,TRBV9,CASSVRLGQGSDTQYF
.,15,TRBJ1-6,TRBV19,CASSTTGGVGSPLHF
once,16,TRBJ1-6,TRBV6-1,CASSEVLRVNNSPLHF
.,12,.,TRBV28,CASSLTSSEQYF
.,11,TRBJ2-1,TRBV28,CASSRLNEQFF
once,14,TRBJ1-2,TRBV14,CASSQEAGTYGYTF
.,16,TRBJ1-3,TRBV15,CATSRDPGSSGNTIYF
.,13,TRBJ1-2,TRBV2,CASSGTANYGYTF
.,9,TRBJ2-7,TRBV4-1,CARTYEQYF
.,16,TRBJ2-7,TRBV27,CASSPPGAGRGYEQYF